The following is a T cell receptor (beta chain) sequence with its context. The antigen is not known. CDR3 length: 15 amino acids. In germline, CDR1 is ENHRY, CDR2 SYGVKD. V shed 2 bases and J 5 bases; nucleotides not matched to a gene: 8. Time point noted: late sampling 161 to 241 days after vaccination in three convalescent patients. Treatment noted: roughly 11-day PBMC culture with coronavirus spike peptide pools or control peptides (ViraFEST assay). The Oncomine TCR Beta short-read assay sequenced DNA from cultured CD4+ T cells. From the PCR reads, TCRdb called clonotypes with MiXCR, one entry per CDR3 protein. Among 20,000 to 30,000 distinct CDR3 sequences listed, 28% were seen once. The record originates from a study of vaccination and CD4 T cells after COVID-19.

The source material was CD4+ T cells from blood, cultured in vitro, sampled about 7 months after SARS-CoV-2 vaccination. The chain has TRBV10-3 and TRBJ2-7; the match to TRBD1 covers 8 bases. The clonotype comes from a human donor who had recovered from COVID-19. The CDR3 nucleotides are TGTGCCATCAGTGAGAGGAGGACAGGGCAGAACGAGCAGTACTTC. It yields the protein CAISERRTGQNEQYF.